This T cell receptor (beta chain) was sequenced in a study of T cell responses to AZD1222 COVID-19 vaccine. Findings of the study overall: The span of vaccine-associated CD4 TCRs extended across spike, with dominance at 160-218 and 743-854. The donors showed a predominance of white British ancestry and of females, with possible underestimation of clonal diversity.

This CDR3 region has 14 residues. CDR1 MNHEY and CDR2 SVGEGT come from the germline V gene. V was trimmed by 0 bases and J by 2 bases, leaving 7 bases between them. Worth noting for this clone: Its antigen is as yet unknown.

Data came from immunoSEQ multiplex PCR; TCRdb stores just in-frame clones and leaves some out. The sample consists of about 110,000 clones, about 95% of them appearing once. The V gene is TRBV6-2 or TRBV6-3, the J gene TRBJ1-1; D is undetermined. This specimen was peripheral blood, taken on day 0 of AZD1222 vaccination. The TCR sequence derives from an adult in good health. The chain's CDR3 is CASSYSMGNTEAFF. Here the CDR3 DNA reads TGTGCCAGCAGTTACTCGATGGGTAACACTGAAGCTTTCTTT.